A selection of T cell receptor beta chains follows, all from one sample in a study of tumor and adjacent non-tumor tissue in lung cancer. Each CDR3 protein is one row after TCRdb ran MiXCR on the multiplex PCR reads. The profile shows 69,000 or so distinct CDR3 sequences, more than 70% of them singletons. The specimen was lung tumor tissue. These receptors were taken from a man in his 60s with non-small cell lung cancer. Each CDR3 is given with its conserved first and last residue. The D gene is left open where the match is weak. A row's size may be missing; if present it is once, few, many or a size class.

. | TRBJ2-7 | 15 | . | TRBV6-5 | TGTGCCAGCAAATACTCGAGGCGCGAGACGGAAGAGCAGTACTTC | CASKYSRRETEEQYF
. | TRBJ2-1 | 14 | . | TRBV6-5 | TGTGCCAGCAGAGGACGGGCGGCATACAATGAACAGCTCTTC | CASRGRAAYNEQLF
TRBD2 | TRBJ2-3 | 17 | . | TRBV6-2/TRBV6-3 | TGTGCCAGTAGTTATTACCGACTAGCGGGAGCCACAGATACGCAGTATTTT | CASSYYRLAGATDTQYF
. | TRBJ2-1 | 12 | . | TRBV20-1 | TGCACTGCAAGGGGACTGAACAATGAGCAGTTCTTC | CTARGLNNEQFF
TRBD1 | TRBJ2-7 | 15 | . | TRBV20-1 | TGCAATGCTACCGACGACAGGGGCCCTATCTACGAGCAGTACTTC | CNATDDRGPIYEQYF
TRBD1 | TRBJ1-5 | 14 | many | TRBV10-3 | TGTGCCATCAGGGGGGGACAGGGAAACCAGCCCCAGCATTTT | CAIRGGQGNQPQHF
TRBD2 | TRBJ2-1 | 15 | . | TRBV6-1 | TGTGCCAGCAGGAAGACTAGCGGAGTCAACAATGAGCAGTTTTTC | CASRKTSGVNNEQFF
. | TRBJ2-7 | 11 | . | TRBV10-3 | TGTGCCACCGGATCGGAACATGAGCAGTACTTC | CATGSEHEQYF
. | TRBJ2-3 | 14 | . | TRBV7-9 | TGTGTCAGCAGCTTAGGACGGGGGACAGATACGCAGTATTTT | CVSSLGRGTDTQYF
TRBD2 | TRBJ2-1 | 17 | many | TRBV5-4 | TGTGCCAGCAGCAGGCCGCCTAGCGGCAAGACCTACAATGAGCAGTTCTTC | CASSRPPSGKTYNEQFF
TRBD2 | TRBJ2-6 | 14 | . | TRBV20-1 | TGCAGTGGTCGGAGGGACGGGGGGGCCAACGTCGTGACTTTC | CSGRRDGGANVVTF
. | TRBJ1-5 | 10 | once | TRBV29-1 | TGTAGCGGTGGCGGAGATACGCAGCATTTT | CSGGGDTQHF
TRBD2 | TRBJ2-7 | 14 | . | TRBV20-1 | TGCAGTGCCACAAGCGGGAACGGTTCCTACGAGCAGTACTTC | CSATSGNGSYEQYF
. | TRBJ2-6 | 13 | . | TRBV29-1 | TGCAGTGTTGGCAGCTCTGGGGTTAACGTCCTGACTTTC | CSVGSSGVNVLTF
. | TRBJ1-2 | 15 | . | TRBV28 | TGTGCCAGCAGCTCCAATTCGGGGAAGTACTATGGCTACAACTTC | CASSSNSGKYYGYNF